Sequencing of this TCR beta chain was carried out in a study of CD8+CD57+ T cells in acquired aplastic anemia. Study-level points and caveats: Researchers report that about 28 CD8+ CDR3 sequences appeared in both patients and controls.

Genomic DNA provided the template from which TCR beta VDJ and CDR3 profiles were obtained. TCRdb itself ran the reads through MiXCR, one entry per CDR3 protein. The repertoire holds some 200,000 distinct CDR3 sequences, with approximately 48% as singletons. This CDR3 region has 17 residues. Deletions cut 0 bases from V and 7 bases from J, with 22 bases between. The V gene's germline CDR1 is ENHRY and CDR2 SYGVKD. As to this clonotype: Its matching antigen is unknown.

Selection for sequencing was limited to patients who had shown CD8+CD57+ cell expansion by flow cytometry. The enrolled patients all had severe acquired aplastic anemia. The rearrangement links TRBV10-3 to TRBJ2-7; weak D call: TRBD2 (6 bases). The source is a human donor with aplastic anemia. The sequencing sample was made of sorted CD4+, CD8+, or CD8+CD57+ T cells (not recorded which) from PBMCs. The CDR3 DNA follows: TGTGCCATCAGTGAGTCATCGGGTGTGGATGGGGCGGGGGAGCAGTACTTC. Its protein is CAISESSGVDGAGEQYF.